A single sample is the source of the 18 T cell receptor beta chains below, sequenced in a study of OX40 agonist ivuxolimab in advanced cancers. Assay: immunoSEQ multiplex PCR; the TCRdb copy retains only in-frame clones and omits some. The table has over 45,000 clones, 80% seen once; the top ten hold 4.4%. The sequenced sample was CD4+ or CD8+ T cells sorted from blood, obtained in a trial of the OX40 agonist ivuxolimab. Receptors originate from an adult with an advanced solid tumor such as melanoma, head and neck, liver or kidney cancer.

The rearrangement joins TRBV7-3 to TRBJ1-6; D gene uncertain. The germline CDR1 and CDR2 sequences are SGHTA and FQGTGA. The CDR3 sequence is 15 residues long. The V and J ends lost 3 bases and 4 bases respectively, with 10 bases between them. As DNA, the CDR3 is TGTGCCAGCAGCTTGGACGGACCTTATAATTCACCCCTCCACTTT. Translated, it gives CASSLDGPYNSPLHF.

This clone was detected once. This sequence joins TRBV18 and TRBJ2-5; 11 nucleotides match TRBD2. The CDR3 covers 17 residues. CDR1 is KGHSH and CDR2 is LQKENI in the germline V gene. The V segment lost 1 base and the J segment 2 bases; nucleotides outside the gene matches: 6. The CDR3 sequence is CASSPLLAGAFQETQYF. The CDR3 coding sequence is TGTGCCAGCTCACCACTACTAGCGGGAGCCTTTCAAGAGACCCAGTACTTC.

The chain links TRBV28 to TRBJ1-2; possible D gene TRBD1, 5 bases. In germline, CDR1 is MDHEN, CDR2 SYDVKM. V lost 5 bases and J 10 bases, leaving 11 bases between the germline ends. The CDR3 is 11 amino acids. The CDR3 region is CASSGGFYYTF. CDR3 bases: TGTGCCAGCAGTGGGGGTTTCTACTACACCTTC.

This clone was counted only a few times. V is TRBV13 and J is TRBJ1-3; D call uncertain. Between the trimmed V and J ends, which lost 4 bases and 4 bases, there was a span of 8 bases. This CDR3 is built from 13 residues. CDR1 PRHDT and CDR2 FYEKMQ come from the germline V gene (reference sequence). CDR3 sequence reads: CASSSFSGNTIYF. CDR3 nucleotides: TGTGCCAGCAGCTCTTTTTCCGGAAACACCATATATTTT.

This clone was detected a few times. J is TRBJ1-2 and V is TRBV4-2; no reliable D call. Germline CDR1 and CDR2: LGHNA and YNFKEQ. The length of the CDR3 is 11 residues. V was trimmed by 2 bases and J by 7 bases, leaving 5 bases between them. For the CDR3, the DNA is TGTGCCAGCAGCCAACACACTGGCTACACCTTC. It translates to CASSQHTGYTF.

This chain uses TRBV27 with TRBJ2-7, with D possibly matching TRBD2 (5 bases). V lost 1 base and J lost 2, with 18 bases in between. This CDR3 is built from 17 residues. Germline V gene lookup returns CDR1 MNHEY and CDR2 SMNVEV (reference sequence). The CDR3 nucleotides read TGTGCCAGCAGTTTATTGTACGTGGAGGACGGACCCTACGAGCAGTACTTC. Amino acids: CASSLLYVEDGPYEQYF.

The chain has TRBV18 and TRBJ2-3, with D perhaps TRBD2 (6 bases). The CDR3 sequence is 14 residues long. Trimming shortened V by 2 bases and J by 4 bases, and 10 bases separated the two germline ends. The germline V gene encodes CDR1 KGHSH and CDR2 LQKENI. The CDR3 protein is CASSPGGWADTQYF. In nucleotides, the CDR3 is TGTGCCAGCTCACCAGGGGGGTGGGCAGATACGCAGTATTTT.

V and J are TRBV7-6 and TRBJ2-3; TRBD2 agrees at 11 bases. CDR1 and CDR2 from the germline V gene are SGHVS and FNYEAQ. The CDR3 runs 17 residues. V gave up 5 bases and J gave up 2 bases; unmatched junction bases: 9. CDR3: CASSPRLAGPSTDTQYF. CDR3 DNA sequence: TGTGCCAGCAGCCCCCGACTAGCGGGGCCCTCCACAGATACGCAGTATTTT.

This clone was counted once. This chain uses TRBV10-2 with TRBJ2-6; 7 nucleotides align to TRBD1. Germline V gene lookup returns CDR1 WSHSY and CDR2 SAAADI. With 4 bases clipped from V and 0 bases from J, the junction kept 3 bases outside the gene matches. The CDR3 sequence is 16 residues long. CDR3 loop: CASSGDRSSGANVLTF. The CDR3 bases are TGCGCCAGCAGTGGGGACAGAAGCTCTGGGGCCAACGTCCTGACTTTC.

The CDR3 sequence: CASSYNTGLETQYF. DNA of the CDR3: TGTGCCAGCAGCTACAACACAGGGTTAGAGACCCAGTACTTC. This sequence joins TRBV6-1 and TRBJ2-5; perhaps TRBD1 as D (6 bases). This CDR3 has 14 amino acids. V was cut by 6 bases and J by 4 bases, with 15 bases left in between. Germline V gene data show CDR1 as MNHNS and CDR2 as SASEGT.

On this clone: Sequence at one end of the junction differs from germline and may be a read error. The chain combines TRBV19 with TRBJ1-5, with TRBD1 matching 7 bases. The CDR3 has 14 amino acids. Germline V gene data show CDR1 as LNHDA and CDR2 as SQIVND (reference sequence). The CDR3, as DNA: TGTGCCAGTAGTGTAGACAGGGCCACCGGGTCCCAGCATTTT. This codes for CASSVDRATGSQHF.

This chain connects TRBV11-3 to TRBJ1-1; D unclear. Germline V lookup: CDR1 SGHNT, CDR2 YENEEA. The CDR3 is made up of 14 amino acids. The V and J ends lost 1 base and 11 bases respectively, with 17 bases between them. In DNA, the CDR3 is TGTGCCAGCAGCTTAGCCGGGGTGAGTCGTGGGGCTTTCTTT. It specifies CASSLAGVSRGAFF.

The chain employs TRBV7-9 and TRBJ2-7, with D perhaps matching TRBD1 (6 bases). Germline V gives CDR1 SEHNR, CDR2 FQNEAQ (reference sequence). V gave up 6 bases and J gave up 1 base, with 16 bases separating them. This CDR3 region has 15 residues. CDR3 nucleotides: TGTGCCAGCAGTCCGACAGGACCGGGGTCCTACGAGCAGTACTTC. Residues: CASSPTGPGSYEQYF.

Only a few counts were recorded for this clone. The V and J genes are TRBV15 and TRBJ2-1, with D maybe TRBD2 (5 bases). CDR3 size: 17 residues. Germline-derived CDR1 and CDR2 are LNHNV and YYDKDF (reference sequence). V dropped 0 bases and J dropped 2 bases, with 14 bases sitting between them. CDR3 sequence reads: CATSRETAGRAYNEQFF. The CDR3, as DNA: TGTGCCACCAGCAGAGAGACGGCGGGTCGGGCCTACAATGAGCAGTTCTTC.

This clone appeared a few times. The chain carries TRBV29-1 and TRBJ1-2; D is unclear. Germline-derived CDR1 and CDR2 are SQVTM and ANQGSEA. V was cut by 3 bases and J by 7 bases, with 12 bases left in between. The CDR3 contains 12 residues. The CDR3, as DNA: TGCAGCGTTGATAAGGAGATGGGTGGCTACACCTTC. Translating it yields CSVDKEMGGYTF.

DNA of the CDR3: TGTGCCAGCAGTTACAGCCGGGACAGGGGAGAGACCCAGTACTTC. Amino acid sequence: CASSYSRDRGETQYF. The chain is built from TRBV14 and TRBJ2-5; 10 bases are shared with TRBD1. Trimming took 6 bases from V and 4 from J; bases not matched to a gene: 8. CDR1 is SGHDN, CDR2 FVKESK, per germline. The CDR3 length is 15 residues.

The J gene is TRBJ2-1, the V gene TRBV7-3; no reliable D call. The germline CDR1 and CDR2 sequences are SGHTA and FQGTGA. CDR3 size: 14 residues. The V and J ends lost 5 bases and 5 bases respectively, with 13 bases between them. Here the CDR3 DNA reads TGTGCCAGCAGCCTTAATCGTCGGGACAATGAGCAGTTCTTC. Translation gives CASSLNRRDNEQFF.

The V gene is TRBV9, the J gene TRBJ2-1, with 11 bases lining up with TRBD2. The trim removed 2 bases at V and 7 bases at J, leaving 8 bases unmatched. This CDR3 spans 16 amino acids. Germline CDR1 reads SGDLS; CDR2 reads YYNGEE. The CDR3 loop reads CASSVIAGGSVNEQFF. The CDR3 coding sequence is TGTGCCAGCAGCGTGATAGCGGGAGGGTCTGTGAATGAGCAGTTCTTC.